This TCR beta chain was identified during a study of beta chain features in type 1 diabetes. The sequenced template was cDNA made from the entire isolated RNA. Some clones are missing from TCRdb's copy, which holds only in-frame ones; the method was immunoSEQ multiplex PCR. The sample consists of 120,000 to 150,000 clones, roughly 10% of them appearing once. V was clipped by 1 base and J by 0 bases, with 7 bases between them. Germline-derived CDR1 and CDR2 are SGHDT and YYEEEE. The CDR3 sequence is 15 residues long. Input material: naive CD4+ T cells from blood. This chain joins TRBV5-6 and TRBJ2-2; D might be TRBD2 (6 bases). The receptor was derived from a man younger than 35 in good health. The CDR3 nucleotides read TGTGCCAGCAGCTTGACGGGGGCGAACACCGGGGAGCTGTTTTTT. This codes for CASSLTGANTGELFF.